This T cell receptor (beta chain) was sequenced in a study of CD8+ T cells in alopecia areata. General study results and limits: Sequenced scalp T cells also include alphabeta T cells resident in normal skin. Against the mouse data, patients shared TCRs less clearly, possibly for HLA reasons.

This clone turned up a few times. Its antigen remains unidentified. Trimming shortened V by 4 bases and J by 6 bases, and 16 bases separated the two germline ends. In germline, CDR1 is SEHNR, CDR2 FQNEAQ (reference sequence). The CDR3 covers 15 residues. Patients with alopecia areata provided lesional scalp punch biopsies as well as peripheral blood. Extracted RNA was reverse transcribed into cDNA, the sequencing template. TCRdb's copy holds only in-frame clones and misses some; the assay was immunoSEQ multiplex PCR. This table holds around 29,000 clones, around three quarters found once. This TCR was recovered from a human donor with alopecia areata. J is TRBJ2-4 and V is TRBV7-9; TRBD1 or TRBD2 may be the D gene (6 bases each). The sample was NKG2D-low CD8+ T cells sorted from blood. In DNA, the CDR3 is TGTGCCAGCAGCTCCCCGGGGGCCCTGGGAAACATTCAGTACTTC. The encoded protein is CASSSPGALGNIQYF. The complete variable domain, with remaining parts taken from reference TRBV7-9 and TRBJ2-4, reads DTGVSQNPRHKITKRGQNVTFRCDPISEHNRLYWYRQTLGQGPEFLTYFQNEAQLEKSRLLSDRFSAERPKGSFSTLEIQRTEQGDSAMYLCASSSPGALGNIQYFGAGTRLSVL.